Detailed here is one TCR beta chain. This entry is derived from a study of blood T cell repertoires in COVID-19. The wider study: PBMCs, B-cell-depleted T cells, or T cells were the source of the cDNA or gDNA that made up the material.

Some clones are missing from TCRdb's copy, which holds only in-frame ones; the method was immunoSEQ multiplex PCR. This table holds about 59,000 clones, roughly 85% found once. The CDR3 runs to 12 residues. V was cut by 3 bases and J by 4 bases, with 6 bases left in between. Germline CDR1 reads ENHRY; CDR2 reads SYGVKD. Material: peripheral blood. The rearrangement joins TRBV10-3 to TRBJ2-5, with TRBD1 as a possible D gene (5 bases). This receptor was obtained from a man in his fifties or sixties with acute or convalescent COVID-19. CDR3 amino acids: CAISEGAETQYF. DNA of the CDR3: TGTGCCATCAGTGAAGGGGCAGAGACCCAGTACTTC.